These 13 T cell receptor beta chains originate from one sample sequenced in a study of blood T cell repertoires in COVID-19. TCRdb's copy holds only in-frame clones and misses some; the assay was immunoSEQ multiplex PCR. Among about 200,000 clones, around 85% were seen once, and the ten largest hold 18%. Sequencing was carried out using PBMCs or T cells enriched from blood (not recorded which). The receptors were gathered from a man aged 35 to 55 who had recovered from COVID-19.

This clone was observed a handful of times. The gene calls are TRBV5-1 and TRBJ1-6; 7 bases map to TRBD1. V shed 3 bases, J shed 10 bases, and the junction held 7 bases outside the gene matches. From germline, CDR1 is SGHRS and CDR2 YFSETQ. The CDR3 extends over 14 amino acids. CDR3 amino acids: CASSSTGTDSPLHF. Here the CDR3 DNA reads TGCGCCAGCAGCTCGACAGGGACGGACTCACCCCTCCACTTT.

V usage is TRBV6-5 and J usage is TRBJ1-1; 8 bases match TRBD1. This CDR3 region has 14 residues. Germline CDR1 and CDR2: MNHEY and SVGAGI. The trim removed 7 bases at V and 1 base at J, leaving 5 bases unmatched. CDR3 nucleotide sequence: TGTGCCAGCACACTTGGACAGGGGAACACTGAAGCTTTCTTT. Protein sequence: CASTLGQGNTEAFF.

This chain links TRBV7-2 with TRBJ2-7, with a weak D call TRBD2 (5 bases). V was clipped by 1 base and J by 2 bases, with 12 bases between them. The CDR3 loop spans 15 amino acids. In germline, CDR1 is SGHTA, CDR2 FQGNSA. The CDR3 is CASSLVLAHTYEQYF. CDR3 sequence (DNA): TGTGCCAGCAGCTTAGTCCTAGCCCATACCTACGAGCAGTACTTC. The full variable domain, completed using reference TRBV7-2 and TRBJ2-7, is GAGVSQSPSNKVTEKGKDVELRCDPISGHTALYWYRQSLGQGLEFLIYFQGNSAPDKSGLPSDRFSAERTGGSVSTLTIQRTQQEDSAVYLCASSLVLAHTYEQYFGPGTRLTVT.

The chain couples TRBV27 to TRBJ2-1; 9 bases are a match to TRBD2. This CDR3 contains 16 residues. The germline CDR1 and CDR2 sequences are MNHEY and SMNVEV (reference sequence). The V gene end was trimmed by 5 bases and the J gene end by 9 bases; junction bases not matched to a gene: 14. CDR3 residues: CASSDPGTSFYSEQFF. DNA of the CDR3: TGTGCCAGCAGTGACCCCGGGACTAGCTTCTATAGTGAGCAGTTCTTC.

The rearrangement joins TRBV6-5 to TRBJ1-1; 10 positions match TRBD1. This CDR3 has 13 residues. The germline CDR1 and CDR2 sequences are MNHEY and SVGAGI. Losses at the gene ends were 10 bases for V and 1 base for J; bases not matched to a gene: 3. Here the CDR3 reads CATRDRGNTEAFF. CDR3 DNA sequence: TGTGCCACCCGGGACAGGGGGAACACTGAAGCTTTCTTT.

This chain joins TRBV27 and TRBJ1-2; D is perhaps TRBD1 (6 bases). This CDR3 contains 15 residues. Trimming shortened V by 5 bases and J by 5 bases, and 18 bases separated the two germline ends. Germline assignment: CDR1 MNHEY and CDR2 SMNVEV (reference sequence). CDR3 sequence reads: CASSGPTQGRYGYTF. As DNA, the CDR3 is TGTGCCAGCAGTGGCCCCACACAGGGAAGGTATGGCTACACCTTC.

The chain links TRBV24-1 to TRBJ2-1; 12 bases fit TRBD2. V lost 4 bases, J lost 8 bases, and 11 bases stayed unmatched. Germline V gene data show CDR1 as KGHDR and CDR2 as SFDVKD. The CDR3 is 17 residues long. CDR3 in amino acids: CATSEASGRARLDEQFF. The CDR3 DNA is TGTGCCACCAGTGAGGCTAGCGGGAGGGCCCGGTTGGATGAGCAGTTCTTC.

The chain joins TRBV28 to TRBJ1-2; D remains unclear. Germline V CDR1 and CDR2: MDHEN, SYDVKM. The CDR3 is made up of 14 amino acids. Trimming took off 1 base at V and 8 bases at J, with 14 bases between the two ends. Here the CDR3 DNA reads TGTGCCAGCAGTTTATCGATCCCCTCGGGAGGCTACACCTTC. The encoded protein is CASSLSIPSGGYTF.

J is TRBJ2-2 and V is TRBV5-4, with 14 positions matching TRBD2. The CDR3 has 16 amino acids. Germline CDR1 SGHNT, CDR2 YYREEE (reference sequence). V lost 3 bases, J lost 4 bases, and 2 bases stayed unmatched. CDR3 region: CASSWGTSGSTGELFF. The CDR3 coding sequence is TGTGCCAGCAGCTGGGGGACTAGCGGGAGCACCGGGGAGCTGTTTTTT.

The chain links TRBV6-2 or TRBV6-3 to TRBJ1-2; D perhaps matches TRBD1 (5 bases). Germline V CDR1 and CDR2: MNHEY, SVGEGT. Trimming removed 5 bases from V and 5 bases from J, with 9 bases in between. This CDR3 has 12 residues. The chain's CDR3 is CASSPTAYGYTF. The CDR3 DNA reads TGTGCCAGCAGTCCGACAGCATATGGCTACACCTTC.

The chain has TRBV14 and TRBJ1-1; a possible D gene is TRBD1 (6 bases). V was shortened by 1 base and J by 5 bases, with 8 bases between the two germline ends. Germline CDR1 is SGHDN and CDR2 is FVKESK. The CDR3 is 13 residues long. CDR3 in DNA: TGTGCCAGCAGCCAAGGGGGGCGGACTGAAGCTTTCTTT. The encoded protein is CASSQGGRTEAFF.

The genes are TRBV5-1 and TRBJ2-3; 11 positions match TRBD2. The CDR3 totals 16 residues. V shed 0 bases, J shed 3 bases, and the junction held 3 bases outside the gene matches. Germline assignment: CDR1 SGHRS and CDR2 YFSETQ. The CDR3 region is CASSLGLAGMTDTQYF. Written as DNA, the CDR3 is TGCGCCAGCAGCTTGGGACTAGCGGGGATGACAGATACGCAGTATTTT.

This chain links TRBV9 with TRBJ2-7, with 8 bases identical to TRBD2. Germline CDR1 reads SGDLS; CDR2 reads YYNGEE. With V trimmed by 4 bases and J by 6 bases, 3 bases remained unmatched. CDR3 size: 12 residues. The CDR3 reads CASSRTSGEQYF. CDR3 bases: TGTGCCAGCAGCAGAACTAGCGGCGAGCAGTACTTC. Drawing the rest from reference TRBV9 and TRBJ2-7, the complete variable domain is DSGVTQTPKHLITATGQRVTLRCSPRSGDLSVYWYQQSLDQGLQFLIQYYNGEERAKGNILERFSAQQFPDLHSELNLSSLELGDSALYFCASSRTSGEQYFGPGTRLTVT.